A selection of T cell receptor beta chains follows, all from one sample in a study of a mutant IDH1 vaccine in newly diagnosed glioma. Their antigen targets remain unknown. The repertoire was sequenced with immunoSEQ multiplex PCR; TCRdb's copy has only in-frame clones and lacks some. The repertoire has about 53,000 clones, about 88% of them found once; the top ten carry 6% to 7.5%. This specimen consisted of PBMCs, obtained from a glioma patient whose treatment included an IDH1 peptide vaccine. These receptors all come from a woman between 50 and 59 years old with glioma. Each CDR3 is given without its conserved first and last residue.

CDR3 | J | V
ASSSTVSSYEQY | TRBJ2-7 | TRBV7-2
ASSLGDTGNTIY | TRBJ1-3 | TRBV11-3
ASSIAGGPYGYT | TRBJ1-2 | TRBV19
ASSLERGDLDTQY | TRBJ2-3 | TRBV5-1
ASSDSARALQGQF | TRBJ2-1 | TRBV2
SAQRDKEQY | TRBJ2-7 | TRBV29-1
ASSALTGTNEKLF | TRBJ1-4 | TRBV9
ASSDAGQGANEQY | TRBJ2-7 | TRBV27
ASSPKGDEQY | TRBJ2-7 | TRBV18
ASSPAPGQAF | TRBJ1-1 | TRBV6-6
ASSREQPYEQY | TRBJ2-7 | TRBV5-6
SVAVAGIQETQY | TRBJ2-5 | TRBV29-1
ASGGGRTFSGNTIY | TRBJ1-3 | TRBV11-3
ASSLDQPTNYGYT | TRBJ1-2 | TRBV11-2
ASSSRDRGNTGELF | TRBJ2-2 | TRBV7-2
ASSLSRRNTEAF | TRBJ1-1 | TRBV5-6
ASSGRTQETQY | TRBJ2-5 | TRBV19
ASSLNEKLF | TRBJ1-4 | TRBV6-1
ATSEGGARGLLSYNEQF | TRBJ2-1 | TRBV15
ASSYSPDATNEKLF | TRBJ1-4 | TRBV6-5
ASSPSVTSLNYNEQF | TRBJ2-1 | TRBV7-9
ASSVDLDQPQH | TRBJ1-5 | TRBV9
ASQDPGDYGYT | TRBJ1-2 | TRBV27
ASSVGGQGPYEQY | TRBJ2-7 | TRBV2
ASSVQGGMGMNTEAF | TRBJ1-1 | TRBV9
ASSMWGSPLH | TRBJ1-6 | TRBV19
ASSPPLASGELF | TRBJ2-2 | TRBV18
ATSRGPAQINSPLH | TRBJ1-6 | TRBV15
ASSPTGGPPLDGYT | TRBJ1-2 | TRBV28
ASGLDSSNQPQH | TRBJ1-5 | TRBV7-2
ASSQDGAAF | TRBJ1-1 | TRBV4-3
ASSLLAGGGTDTQY | TRBJ2-3 | TRBV5-1
ASRSGGNEAF | TRBJ1-1 | TRBV6-5
ASSLVHAGEQF | TRBJ2-1 | TRBV11-1
ASSQDEATPQY | TRBJ2-7 | TRBV4-2
ASSLAAGTSKTQY | TRBJ2-5 | TRBV2
ASSPGIYEQY | TRBJ2-7 | TRBV18
ASSSGQRSNTGELF | TRBJ2-2 | TRBV11-2
ASSYMGSSGNTIY | TRBJ1-3 | TRBV6-6
ASSLNGANVLT | TRBJ2-6 | TRBV5-1
ASSQDPRIGYT | TRBJ1-2 | TRBV4-3
ATSRDRAGNTIY | TRBJ1-3 | TRBV15
ASSDTFGVGNSPLH | TRBJ1-6 | TRBV6-4
ASSLAGGGLYGYGYT | TRBJ1-2 | TRBV5-1
ASSQRDRGAYEQY | NA | TRBV4-1
ASSQAGGLYGYT | TRBJ1-2 | TRBV28
ASSLIPQGRDNSPLH | TRBJ1-6 | TRBV5-1